The TCR beta chain described here comes from a study of T cell repertoires in cytomegalovirus infection (dated by TCRdb to the late 2010s). With regard to the full study: The HLA type of each donor mattered for the analysis, because public TCR beta signatures pointed to carriage of CMV infection along with the matching HLA type. What the authors observed across the whole study: The ex vivo response was dominated by HLA-C-restricted CMV-specific TCR beta clonotypes, and the single most frequent clonotype in two of eight donors was supplied by these HLA-C-restricted clonotypes. In both this cohort and an independent roughly 400-donor cohort, the cumulative frequency of public TCR beta family members distinguished carriers of CMV infection plus the relevant HLA type.

Reads for this sample came from an Illumina HiSeq 1500. TCRdb reanalyzed the raw reads on its own, using fastp at Q25 for trimming and MiXCR for clone calling, and kept in-frame beta chains. Rows merge per CDR3 protein into single entries with the most common DNA and genes. In all, the sample holds more than 400,000 distinct CDR3 sequences, and approximately 26% of those were seen once. The ten top clones hold about 13% of the sample. The CDR3 starts with the cysteine, ends with the phenylalanine, and has 17 residues. The kept DNA is CDR3 alone, 51 bases in frame from the first base. Deletion took 0 bases off V and 0 bases off J, with a span of 13 bases between the germline ends. As encoded in the germline V gene, CDR1 is SGHVS while CDR2 is FQNEAQ. For this clonotype: Its antigen is still unknown. It has no much larger one-base neighbor in the sample; base qualities were not kept.

The material sequenced was PBMCs. The receptor was derived from a human donor in good health (CMV status not recorded). Some clones in this sample may be carry-over from other donors' samples. The chain is encoded by TRBV7-8 joined to TRBJ2-3; TRBD2 is perhaps the D gene, given 6 matching bases. The CDR3: CASSLAIRGTSTDTQYF. The DNA is TGTGCCAGCAGCTTAGCAATTCGGGGGACTAGCACAGATACGCAGTATTTT.